The T cell receptor beta chain described here comes from a study of T-cell memory formation after mild COVID-19. Study outcomes and limitations: Clones from the second wave (peaking day 37) had unconfirmed SARS-CoV-2 specificity. CD4/CD8 balance held among clones contracting day 15 to 85, and later expanders leaned CD4+.

Germline V lookup: CDR1 SGHTA, CDR2 FQGNSA. The CDR3 has 13 amino acids. Trimming stripped 5 bases from V and 4 bases from J, with 9 bases between. For this clonotype: As yet, its antigen is unknown.

A single record per CDR3 protein comes from TCRdb applying MiXCR to the 5' RACE reads. The top ten hold about 20% of the sample, which has about 350,000 distinct CDR3 sequences, about an eighth seen once. The chain employs TRBV7-2 and TRBJ2-1; no reliable D call. The receptor's source is a man younger than 35 who had mild COVID-19 (a few samples of this study predate the infection). Cell type and time point are not known. Sequenced material: PBMCs or a T cell subset sorted from them (not recorded which). In DNA form, the CDR3 reads TGTGCCAGCAGCACCCCCTCATACAATGAGCAGTTCTTC. This codes for CASSTPSYNEQFF.